The clone carrying this T cell receptor beta chain was recorded once. What it recognizes is unknown. This sample was taken from a study of T-cell memory formation after mild COVID-19. Study conclusions and caveats: Contracting CD8+ clones were enriched in EMRA, CD4+ mainly in CM and EM.

Libraries for TCRalpha and TCRbeta carried sample barcodes and unique molecular identifiers via 5'RACE. TCRdb reprocessed the 5' RACE reads with MiXCR, giving one entry per CDR3 protein. The sample has 450,000 to 650,000 distinct CDR3 sequences, more than 15% seen once. The length of the CDR3 is 18 residues. Germline V gene lookup returns CDR1 DFQATT and CDR2 SNEGSKA (reference sequence). V lost 0 bases, J lost 0 bases, and 12 bases stayed unmatched. The origin of this receptor is an adult woman who had mild COVID-19 (a few samples of this study predate the infection). Cell type and time point are not known. The chain is built from TRBV20-1 and TRBJ2-3; 7 nucleotides agree with TRBD1. The material sequenced was PBMCs or a T cell subset sorted from them (not recorded which). The CDR3 spells CSARDWDSPATSTDTQYF. The CDR3, as DNA: TGCAGTGCTAGAGATTGGGACAGCCCAGCCACTAGCACAGATACGCAGTATTTT.